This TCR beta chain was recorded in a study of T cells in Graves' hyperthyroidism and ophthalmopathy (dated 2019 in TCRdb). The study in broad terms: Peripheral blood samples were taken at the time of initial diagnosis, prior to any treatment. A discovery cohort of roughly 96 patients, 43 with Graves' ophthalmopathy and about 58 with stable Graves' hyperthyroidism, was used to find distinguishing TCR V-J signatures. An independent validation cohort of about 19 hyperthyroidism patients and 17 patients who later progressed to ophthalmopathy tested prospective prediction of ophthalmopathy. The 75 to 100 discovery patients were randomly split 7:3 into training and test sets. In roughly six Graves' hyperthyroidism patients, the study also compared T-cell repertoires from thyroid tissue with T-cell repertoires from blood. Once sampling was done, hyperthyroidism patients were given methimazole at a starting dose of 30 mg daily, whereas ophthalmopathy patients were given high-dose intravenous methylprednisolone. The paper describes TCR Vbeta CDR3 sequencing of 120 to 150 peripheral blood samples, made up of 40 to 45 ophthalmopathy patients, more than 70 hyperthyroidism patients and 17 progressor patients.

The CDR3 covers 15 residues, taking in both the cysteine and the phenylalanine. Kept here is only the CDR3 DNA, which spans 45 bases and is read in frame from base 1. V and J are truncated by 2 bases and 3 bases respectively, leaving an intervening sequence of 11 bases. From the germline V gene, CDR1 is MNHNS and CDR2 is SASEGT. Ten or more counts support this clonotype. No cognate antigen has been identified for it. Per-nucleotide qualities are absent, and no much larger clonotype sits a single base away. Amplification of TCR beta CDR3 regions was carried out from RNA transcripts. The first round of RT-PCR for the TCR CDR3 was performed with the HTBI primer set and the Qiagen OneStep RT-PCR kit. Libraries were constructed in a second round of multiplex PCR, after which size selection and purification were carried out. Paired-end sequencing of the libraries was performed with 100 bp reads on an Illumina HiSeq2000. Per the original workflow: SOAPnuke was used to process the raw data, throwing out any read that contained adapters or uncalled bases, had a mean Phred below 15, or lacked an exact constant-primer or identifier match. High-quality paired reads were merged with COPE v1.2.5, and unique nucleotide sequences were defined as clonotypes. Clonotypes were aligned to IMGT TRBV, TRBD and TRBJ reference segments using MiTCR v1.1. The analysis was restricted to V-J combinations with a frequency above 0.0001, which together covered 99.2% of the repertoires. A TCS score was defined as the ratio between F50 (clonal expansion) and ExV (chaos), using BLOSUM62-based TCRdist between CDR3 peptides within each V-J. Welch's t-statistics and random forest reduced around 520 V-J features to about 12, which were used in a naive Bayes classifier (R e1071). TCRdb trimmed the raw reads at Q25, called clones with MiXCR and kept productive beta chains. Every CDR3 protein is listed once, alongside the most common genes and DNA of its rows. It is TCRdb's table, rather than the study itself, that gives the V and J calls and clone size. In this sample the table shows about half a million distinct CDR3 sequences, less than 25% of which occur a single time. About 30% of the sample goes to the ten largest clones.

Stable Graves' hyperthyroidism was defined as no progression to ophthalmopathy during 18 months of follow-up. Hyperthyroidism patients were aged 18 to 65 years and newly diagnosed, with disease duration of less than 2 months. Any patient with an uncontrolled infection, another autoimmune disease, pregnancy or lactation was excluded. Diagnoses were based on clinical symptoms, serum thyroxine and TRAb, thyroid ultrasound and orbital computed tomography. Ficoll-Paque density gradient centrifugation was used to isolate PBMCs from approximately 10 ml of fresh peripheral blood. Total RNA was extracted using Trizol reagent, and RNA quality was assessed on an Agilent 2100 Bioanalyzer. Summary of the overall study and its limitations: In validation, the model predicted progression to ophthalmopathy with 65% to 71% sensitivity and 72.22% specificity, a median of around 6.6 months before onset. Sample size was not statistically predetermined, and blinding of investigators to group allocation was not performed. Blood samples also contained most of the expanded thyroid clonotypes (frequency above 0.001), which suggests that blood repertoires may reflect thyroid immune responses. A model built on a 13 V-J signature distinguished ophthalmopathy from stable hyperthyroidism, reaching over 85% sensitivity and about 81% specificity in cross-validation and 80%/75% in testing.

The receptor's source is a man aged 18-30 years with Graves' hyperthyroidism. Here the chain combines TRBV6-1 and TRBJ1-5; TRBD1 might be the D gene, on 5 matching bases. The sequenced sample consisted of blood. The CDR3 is CASSERDQTNQPQHF. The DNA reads TGTGCCAGCAGTGAAAGGGACCAAACCAATCAGCCCCAGCATTTT.